The 18 T cell receptor beta chains below all came from one sample that was sequenced in a study of blood T cell repertoires in COVID-19. Produced via immunoSEQ multiplex PCR; TCRdb's table is partial and in-frame only. The sample contains roughly 160,000 clones, roughly 87% of which appear only once. Sequencing input: peripheral blood. The origin of the receptors is a woman aged 60 to 75 who had recovered from COVID-19.

This sequence joins TRBV7-9 and TRBJ1-1; a weak D match, TRBD1 (5 bases). CDR3 size: 14 residues. Germline V gene data show CDR1 as SEHNR and CDR2 as FQNEAQ (reference sequence). V was pared by 5 bases and J by 1 base, with 11 bases between. The CDR3 DNA reads as TGTGCCAGCAGCGAGTACACAGGGAACACTGAAGCTTTCTTT. Its translation is CASSEYTGNTEAFF.

The rearrangement uses TRBV3-1 (or the pseudogene TRBV3-2) and TRBJ2-1; 8 bases line up with TRBD2. This CDR3 contains 14 residues. Losses at the gene ends were 10 bases for V and 3 bases for J; bases not matched to a gene: 8. Per germline, CDR1 LGHDT and CDR2 YNNKEL (reference sequence). CDR3 amino acids: CATQAGGLYNEQFF. DNA of the CDR3: TGTGCCACCCAGGCGGGGGGCCTCTACAATGAGCAGTTCTTC.

Here the CDR3 DNA reads TGTGCCAGCAGCCCCACAGGGGGCTCCGGGGAGCTGTTTTTT. Translated, it gives CASSPTGGSGELFF. The chain is built from TRBV3-1 (or the pseudogene TRBV3-2) and TRBJ2-2; 9 nucleotides agree with TRBD1. The J segment lost 6 bases and the V segment lost 4 bases, leaving 3 bases of the junction unmatched. CDR1 and CDR2 (germline): LGHDT, YNNKEL (reference sequence). The CDR3 loop spans 14 amino acids.

The V and J genes are TRBV5-1 and TRBJ2-3; TRBD2 matches at 10 bases. Germline V gene lookup returns CDR1 SGHRS and CDR2 YFSETQ. V lost 4 bases to trimming and J lost 0 bases; unmatched junction nucleotides: 8. The CDR3 extends over 17 amino acids. CDR3 in amino acids: CASSPLAGGPSTDTQYF. The CDR3 DNA reads TGCGCCAGCAGCCCGTTAGCGGGGGGCCCTAGCACAGATACGCAGTATTTT.

The chain joins TRBV6-5 to TRBJ1-4, with D uncertain. This CDR3 spans 14 amino acids. Germline V lookup: CDR1 MNHEY, CDR2 SVGAGI. Trimming shortened V by 6 bases and J by 4 bases, and 12 bases separated the two germline ends. This CDR3 reads CASSESLFNEKLFF. The DNA for the CDR3 is TGTGCCAGCAGCGAGAGTTTATTTAATGAAAAACTGTTTTTT.

The rearrangement links TRBV21-1 to TRBJ2-7; no check of the table's D call, TRBD2, against the DNA was made. TRBV21-1 is tagged as a pseudogene. The CDR3 totals 16 residues. In DNA form, the CDR3 reads TGTGCCAGCAGCACCGCGGAGGGAGACAGAACGAACGAGCAGTACTTC. It specifies CASSTAEGDRTNEQYF.

The V and J genes are TRBV5-1 and TRBJ2-7, with D possibly TRBD1 on 6 matching bases. Germline V gene sequence: CDR1 SGHRS, CDR2 YFSETQ. This CDR3 has 16 amino acids. Trimming shortened V by 4 bases and J by 2 bases, and 19 bases separated the two germline ends. The CDR3 is CASSPTTGGTAYEQYF. CDR3 bases: TGCGCCAGCAGCCCAACAACTGGGGGCACCGCCTACGAGCAGTACTTC.

The chain has TRBV5-1 and TRBJ2-7; D call uncertain. V was clipped by 0 bases and J by 6 bases, with 13 bases between them. The CDR3 loop spans 14 amino acids. Per the germline V gene, CDR1 is SGHRS and CDR2 is YFSETQ. This chain's CDR3 is CASSLAIQASEQYF. CDR3 bases: TGCGCCAGCAGCTTGGCCATTCAGGCCAGCGAGCAGTACTTC.

This clone was observed a single time. The chain uses TRBV18 and TRBJ2-7, with 9 positions matching TRBD2. CDR3 size: 15 residues. The V gene's germline CDR1 is KGHSH and CDR2 LQKENI. V trimming: 0 bases; J trimming: 7 bases; junction bases outside the gene matches: 7. CDR3: CASSPPGLATWEQYF. As DNA, the CDR3 is TGTGCCAGCTCACCACCGGGACTAGCAACCTGGGAGCAGTACTTC. The entire variable domain, with the rest obtained from reference TRBV18 and TRBJ2-7, is as follows: NAGVMQNPRHLVRRRGQEARLRCSPMKGHSHVYWYRQLPEEGLKFMVYLQKENIIDESGMPKERFSAEFPKEGPSILRIQQVVRGDSAAYFCASSPPGLATWEQYFGPGTRLTVT.

The chain uses TRBV5-1 and TRBJ2-2; D unclear. Germline V gene lookup returns CDR1 SGHRS and CDR2 YFSETQ. V was shortened by 0 bases and J by 2 bases, with 8 bases between the two germline ends. CDR3 length equals 15 residues. The CDR3 loop reads CASSLGASNTGELFF. The CDR3 DNA reads as TGCGCCAGCAGCTTGGGGGCAAGCAACACCGGGGAGCTGTTTTTT.

The V call is TRBV4-1, the J call TRBJ2-7; 9 positions agree with TRBD1. CDR3 length: 15 residues. V lost 0 bases and J lost 5; bases outside the gene matches: 5. Germline values: CDR1 MGHRA, CDR2 YSYEKL. The CDR3 loop reads CASSQDPGTGNEQYF. CDR3 in DNA: TGCGCCAGCAGCCAAGACCCCGGGACAGGGAACGAGCAGTACTTC.

The chain's CDR3 is CASSLRSTGPEAFF. CDR3 sequence (DNA): TGTGCCAGCAGCTTAAGGTCGACAGGGCCCGAAGCTTTCTTT. V gene TRBV11-2 combines with J gene TRBJ1-1; 7 nucleotides line up with TRBD1. Germline lookup yields CDR1 SGHAT and CDR2 FQNNGV. CDR3 length: 14 amino acids. V lost 2 bases, J lost 8 bases, and 8 bases stayed unmatched.

The rearrangement uses TRBV4-1 and TRBJ2-3; D perhaps matches TRBD2 (6 bases). Germline V gene lookup returns CDR1 MGHRA and CDR2 YSYEKL. V shed 2 bases and J shed 6 bases, with 24 bases lying between them. This CDR3 has 18 amino acids. DNA for the CDR3: TGCGCCAGCAGCCAACAAATTCTAGGGACTGGGAAATCGGATACGCAGTATTTT. This sequence encodes CASSQQILGTGKSDTQYF.

This clone was observed once. The V gene is TRBV6-6, the J gene TRBJ2-7; perhaps TRBD1 as D (6 bases). Trimming shortened V by 5 bases and J by 3 bases, and 17 bases separated the two germline ends. Germline CDR1 is MNHNY and CDR2 is SVGAGI (reference sequence). CDR3 length equals 15 residues. The CDR3 protein is CASSGSGTSSYEQYF. The CDR3 DNA is TGTGCCAGCAGTGGTTCCGGGACAAGCAGCTACGAGCAGTACTTC.

The chain couples TRBV19 to TRBJ2-3, with 8 positions matching TRBD1. V lost 6 bases, J lost 3 bases, and 11 bases stayed unmatched. The CDR3 runs to 16 residues. Germline CDR1 is LNHDA and CDR2 is SQIVND (reference sequence). The CDR3 DNA follows: TGTGCCAGTAGCCTCCAGGGGGCGCAACGAACAGATACGCAGTATTTT. Protein: CASSLQGAQRTDTQYF.

The chain couples TRBV19 to TRBJ1-2; 9 bases align to TRBD1. The CDR3 is 15 residues long. V dropped 3 bases and J dropped 4; count of bases not matched to a gene: 6. The V gene's germline CDR1 is LNHDA and CDR2 SQIVND (reference sequence). This chain's CDR3 is CASSILGQGGYGYTF. The DNA for the CDR3 is TGTGCCAGTAGTATTCTGGGACAGGGAGGCTATGGCTACACCTTC.

The chain combines TRBV10-3 with TRBJ1-1, with TRBD1 matching over 7 bases. Germline V lookup: CDR1 ENHRY, CDR2 SYGVKD. This CDR3 has 12 residues. The V gene end was trimmed by 11 bases and the J gene end by 1 base; junction bases not matched to a gene: 4. CDR3: CAAGTENTEAFF. The CDR3 nucleotides read TGTGCCGCCGGGACAGAGAACACTGAAGCTTTCTTT.

V is TRBV30 and J is TRBJ2-7; the match to TRBD2 covers 10 bases. The CDR3 consists of 13 residues. CDR1 and CDR2 from the germline V gene are GTSNPN and SVGIG (reference sequence). The V segment lost 1 base and the J segment 7 bases; nucleotides outside the gene matches: 4. CDR3 sequence: CAWSGLAGVEQYF. CDR3 in DNA: TGTGCCTGGAGTGGGCTAGCGGGGGTGGAGCAGTACTTC.